The sequence of this TCR beta chain was determined in a study of naive and memory T cell subsets. Study findings and constraints: Between naive and memory subsets, TCR abundance power law exponents differed. Over 90% of naive TCR sequences appeared only once, unlike memory subsets. Findings for naive and memory subsets could not be checked against ground truth.

This clonotype was observed a few times. What it binds is not known. An equimolar mix of two oligonucleotides served as the beta constant-region primer for TRBC1 and TRBC2. Nested alpha and beta constant-region primers with the SP2 primer drove four PCR rounds on ligated cDNA. TCRdb reanalysed the UMI-ligation and nested PCR reads using MiXCR and keeps one entry per CDR3 protein. The profile shows about 120,000 distinct CDR3 sequences, over 30% of them singletons. The CDR3 is 13 residues long. Germline V gene sequence: CDR1 SQVTM, CDR2 ANQGSEA. Trimming took 4 bases from V and 0 from J, leaving 7 bases between them.

The material sequenced was central memory CD4+ T cells from blood. The TCR sequence derives from a human donor in good health. V is TRBV29-1 and J is TRBJ1-5; D gene uncertain. CDR3 in DNA: TGCAGCGTTGTACCGGATAGCAATCAGCCCCAGCATTTT. Protein: CSVVPDSNQPQHF.